Below are 10 T cell receptor beta chains sequenced from a single sample in a study of tumor and adjacent non-tumor tissue in lung cancer. Three rounds of nested PCR, following a modified ARM-PCR protocol, produced the TCRbeta library. One entry per CDR3 protein, called by TCRdb with MiXCR from the multiplex PCR reads. The sample records 70,000 to 90,000 distinct CDR3 sequences, around 65% being singletons. No cell sorting was done before RNA was extracted from the tissue. This non-tumor lung sample came from over 3 cm beyond the tumor edge. The sequenced material came from distant non-tumor lung tissue. These receptors came from a woman between 50 and 59 years old with non-small cell lung cancer.

This clonotype turned up a few times. V gene TRBV30 combines with J gene TRBJ1-4; TRBD1 is a possible D gene (5 bases). Germline V gene lookup returns CDR1 GTSNPN and CDR2 SVGIG (reference sequence). V was cut by 1 base and J by 4 bases, with 7 bases left in between. The CDR3 contains 13 residues. The CDR3: CAWSGQFNEKLFF. As DNA, the CDR3 is TGTGCCTGGAGTGGACAGTTTAATGAAAAACTGTTTTTT.

Concerning this clonotype: One junction end disagrees with the germline gene, perhaps due to a read error. The chain recombines TRBV28 with TRBJ2-7; D is uncertain. Germline values: CDR1 MDHEN, CDR2 SYDVKM. The CDR3 totals 12 residues. The CDR3 nucleotides read TGTGCCAGCAGTTTACCCTTCATCGAGCAGTACTTT. Its translation: CASSLPFIEQYF.

Concerning this clonotype itself: A much bigger clone sits one base away, suggesting this may be a read error. V usage is TRBV20-1 and J usage is TRBJ1-1, with D perhaps TRBD1 (5 bases). Germline V lookup: CDR1 DFQATT, CDR2 SNEGSKA (reference sequence). V lost 7 bases and J 1 base, leaving 16 bases between the germline ends. This CDR3 is 14 amino acids long. CDR3 amino acids: CSGTHPGRNTEAFF. CDR3 nucleotides: TGCAGTGGTACCCACCCAGGGAGGAACACTGAAGCTTTCTTT.

This clonotype was counted ten times or more. The V gene is TRBV6-5, the J gene TRBJ1-1; D is unclear. Trimming took 7 bases from V and 2 from J, leaving 5 bases between them. Germline CDR1 MNHEY, CDR2 SVGAGI. The CDR3 totals 11 residues. This CDR3 is CASKKNTEAFF. In DNA, the CDR3 is TGTGCCAGCAAAAAAAACACTGAAGCTTTCTTT.

A word on this clonotype: The conserved final phenylalanine or tryptophan is absent from the CDR3, which likely points to a read error. The CDR3 is CASSFAGMNTEAFI. The CDR3 DNA follows: TGTGCCAGCAGCTTCGCGGGAATGAACACAGAAGCTTTCATT. This rearrangement joins TRBV11-2 to TRBJ1-1; D unclear. The CDR3 has 14 residues. Looked up from germline, CDR1 is SGHAT and CDR2 is FQNNGV.

Notes on this clonotype: One end of the junction is discordant with germline, which a read error may explain. The genes are TRBV12-3 or TRBV12-4 and TRBJ1-5, with TRBD1 as a possible D gene (5 bases). This CDR3 is built from 14 residues. The CDR3: CAGSDTGGSQPHHF. The CDR3 coding sequence is TGTGCCGGCAGTGACACAGGTGGTAGTCAGCCCCACCATTTT.

Notes on this clonotype: A read error may explain this, as a much larger clone is one base away. The chain couples TRBV29-1 to TRBJ1-2, with D hard to call. The V gene's germline CDR1 is SQVTM and CDR2 ANQGSEA. The CDR3 sequence is 11 residues long. V was clipped by 1 base and J by 8 bases, with 8 bases between them. In DNA form, the CDR3 reads TGCAGCGTTGAAGTGCACATAGGCTACACCTTC. Its translation: CSVEVHIGYTF.

The V and J genes are TRBV5-5 and TRBJ2-5; tentative D call: TRBD2 (6 bases). The CDR3 is 14 residues long. Trimming pared 9 bases from V and 2 bases from J, leaving 17 bases between. The germline CDR1 and CDR2 sequences are SGHKS and YYEKEE (reference sequence). CDR3 coding DNA: TGTGCCACCAGTCCCGCCGGGGGTCAAGAGACCCAGTACTTC. It codes for CATSPAGGQETQYF.

Worth noting for this clonotype: A read error is possible here, since a much larger clone lies one base away. This chain joins TRBV20-1 and TRBJ1-3; TRBD1 matches 9 bases. The V segment lost 5 bases and the J segment 6 bases; nucleotides outside the gene matches: 8. The CDR3 has 14 residues. Per germline, CDR1 DFQATT and CDR2 SNEGSKA (reference sequence). Here the CDR3 reads CSAGDRAGVNTIYF. Here the CDR3 DNA reads TGCAGTGCTGGGGACAGGGCCGGTGTAAACACCATATATTTT.

V usage is TRBV29-1 and J usage is TRBJ2-5, with 7 bases aligning to TRBD2. The CDR3 spans 16 residues. Germline V lookup: CDR1 SQVTM, CDR2 ANQGSEA. With V trimmed by 4 bases and J by 7 bases, 18 bases remained unmatched. The CDR3 DNA reads as TGCAGCGTTGCGGTCAATCGGGGGAGGGTTGTGGGGACCCAGTACTTC. Translating it yields CSVAVNRGRVVGTQYF.